This is a list of T cell receptor beta chains from one sample in a study of CXCR3-negative and CXCR3-positive naive CD8 T cells. TCRdb derives one entry per CDR3 protein from the 5' RACE reads, leaving out DNA. Here the sample table reports around 80,000 distinct CDR3 sequences. What was sequenced was naive CXCR3+ CD8+ T cells from blood. The source is a human donor in good health. Some clones in this sample may be carry-over from other donors' samples. Both conserved end residues are part of each CDR3.

J gene | V gene | CDR3 protein
TRBJ2-7 | TRBV29-1 | CSVEFIAFRGTDYEQYF
TRBJ2-7 | TRBV19 | CASSTGLLAEQYF
TRBJ2-7 | TRBV29-1 | CSAQGTVNYEQYF
TRBJ1-1 | TRBV6-5 | CASGQGANTEAFF
TRBJ2-6 | TRBV7-2 | CASSHSGANVLTF
TRBJ2-7 | TRBV4-1 | CASSLPGQSYEQYF
TRBJ1-3 | TRBV6-6 | CASSYVPGQVISGNTIYF
TRBJ2-3 | TRBV12-3/TRBV12-4 | CASPGPPTDTQYF
TRBJ2-7 | TRBV14 | CASSARSNEQYF
TRBJ2-3 | TRBV7-8 | CASSLAPGGGTDTKYF
TRBJ2-7 | TRBV4-1 | CASSHLLGAATYEQYF
TRBJ2-3 | TRBV29-1 | CSVEDGGLSTDTQYF
TRBJ2-7 | TRBV5-1 | CASAPRGRTPYEQYF
TRBJ2-5 | TRBV7-9 | CASSRGGARETQYF
TRBJ2-7 | TRBV12-3/TRBV12-4 | CASSSGLLYNYEQYF
TRBJ1-6 | TRBV6-5 | CASTQRGFNSPLHF
TRBJ1-2 | TRBV25-1 | CASSEAGHYGYTF
TRBJ2-3 | TRBV5-1 | CASSPDWDTQYF
TRBJ2-7 | TRBV15 | CATSRGKVHSYEQYF
TRBJ1-1 | TRBV5-1 | CASSLASSNLGGREAFF
TRBJ1-1 | TRBV6-6 | CASSQGTEAFF
TRBJ2-2 | TRBV5-1 | CASSLGVKGTGELFF
TRBJ2-1 | TRBV7-2 | CASSFSPREQFF
TRBJ2-7 | TRBV7-2 | CASSLAFRLAGEDEQYF
TRBJ2-7 | TRBV28 | CASSTISSAGGRWYEQYF
TRBJ2-7 | TRBV29-1 | CSVETVQGGLDYEQYF
TRBJ2-7 | TRBV29-1 | CSVVAGELYEQYF
TRBJ2-7 | TRBV20-1 | CSARDTLDYEQYF
TRBJ2-5 | TRBV5-1 | CASSPTAGDSYQETQYF
TRBJ1-5 | TRBV29-1 | CSASSGNSNQPQHF
TRBJ1-1 | TRBV7-3 | CASEEGEVTEAFF
TRBJ2-1 | TRBV7-9 | CASSSAVLNEQFF
TRBJ2-2 | TRBV4-2 | CASSQRLAGARGTGELFF
TRBJ1-1 | TRBV6-1 | CASSRAKPNTEAFF
TRBJ2-7 | TRBV6-2/TRBV6-3 | CASAGTAPLEQYF
TRBJ1-4 | TRBV28 | CASSPGQGVPATNEKLFF
TRBJ1-5 | TRBV4-2 | CASSQEYGSNQHQHF
TRBJ2-7 | TRBV29-1 | CSVEGGDSYEQYF
TRBJ2-7 | TRBV14 | CASSPRPTGISYEQYF
TRBJ2-5 | TRBV29-1 | CSVEGLAETQYF